This is a list of T cell receptor beta chains from one sample in a study of blood T cells in healthy people across ages. Each CDR3 protein is one row after TCRdb ran MiXCR on the 5' RACE reads. The sample has around 900,000 distinct CDR3 sequences, roughly 26% seen once. Sequencing was done on a sample of blood. The receptor source for this set is a woman aged 80 or over in good health. Each CDR3 is given with its conserved first and last residue. A D gene is named only where the DNA matches it firmly. Not every row has a clone size; where given, it reads once, few, many or a size class.

>TRBV6-2/TRBV6-3|15|.|TRBJ1-2|.
TGTGCCAGCAGTTACGAGCCAGGGACTAACTATGGCTACACCTTC
CASSYEPGTNYGYTF
>TRBV30|14|TRBD1|TRBJ2-1|.
TGTGCCTGGAGTTCCGGGACAGGGGCCAATGAGCAGTTCTTC
CAWSSGTGANEQFF
>TRBV20-1|17|.|TRBJ2-1|.
TGCAGTGCTAGACCCCGACTAGATACCTACCTCTACAATGAGCAGTTCTTC
CSARPRLDTYLYNEQFF
>TRBV2|14|.|TRBJ1-5|.
TGTGCCAGCAGTCCCCAGGAATACAATCAGCCCCAGCATTTT
CASSPQEYNQPQHF
>TRBV5-1|13|.|TRBJ2-5|many
TGCGCCAGCAGCAAGGGACATCAAGAGACCCAGTACTTC
CASSKGHQETQYF
>TRBV4-1|16|.|TRBJ2-1|.
TGCGCCAGCAGCCAAGAGACAGGATACTCCTACAATGAGCGGTACTTC
CASSQETGYSYNERYF
>TRBV20-1|16|TRBD2|TRBJ2-1|many
TGCAGTGCTAGAGGCACGGGACTAGCGCTCTCCTATGAGCAGTTCTTC
CSARGTGLALSYEQFF
>TRBV5-5|15|TRBD1|TRBJ1-3|.
TGTGCCAGCAGCCTGACAGGGATGAATGGAAACACCATATATTTT
CASSLTGMNGNTIYF
>TRBV18|14|.|TRBJ2-5|many
TGTGCCAGCTCAGTTCCCGGGACACAAGAGACCCAGTACTTC
CASSVPGTQETQYF
>TRBV12-1|18|.|TRBJ1-4|few
TGTGCCAGCAGCTCCATCGGGATACAGGGGCCGCGGAATGAAAAACTGTTTTTT
CASSSIGIQGPRNEKLFF
>TRBV20-1|15|.|TRBJ1-6|few
TGCAGTGCTAGTGTAGGGAGTAATGATGAATCACCCCTCCACTTT
CSASVGSNDESPLHF
>TRBV18|14|.|TRBJ2-5|many
TGTGCCAGCTCACCACGAGGGGCGAGGGAGACCCAGTACTTC
CASSPRGARETQYF
>TRBV7-9|14|.|TRBJ1-1|few
TGTGCCAGCAGCTTAGAACAGGGAAAGACTGAAGCTTTCTTT
CASSLEQGKTEAFF
>TRBV27|14|TRBD1|TRBJ1-1|many
TGTGCCAGCAGTTACAGGGGGCCGAACACTGAAGCTTTCTTT
CASSYRGPNTEAFF
>TRBV12-3/TRBV12-4|13|TRBD1|TRBJ1-5|.
TGTGCCAGCAATACAGGGGACAATCAGCCCCAGCATTTT
CASNTGDNQPQHF
>TRBV15|13|TRBD1|TRBJ1-2|many
TGTGCCACCAGCAGGGGACAGGGGTTTGGCTACACCTTC
CATSRGQGFGYTF
>TRBV6-5|13|.|TRBJ2-7|many
TGTGCCAGCAGTCCCATGGGGTCCTACGAGCAGTACTTC
CASSPMGSYEQYF
>TRBV7-2|13|.|TRBJ2-7|many
TGTGCCAGCAGCTTAGCATTTGTCTACGAGCAGTACTTC
CASSLAFVYEQYF
>TRBV7-9|14|.|TRBJ2-5|many
TGTGCCAGCAGCTTAGCATGGGGGTCGGGGACCCAGTACTTC
CASSLAWGSGTQYF
>TRBV11-2|12|TRBD2|TRBJ2-5|few
TGTGCCAGCAGCTTAGGGGGGGGACCCCAGTACTTC
CASSLGGGPQYF
>TRBV3-1|15|.|TRBJ2-2|.
TGTGCCAGCAAACACGGGGTTACGAACACCGGGGAGCTGTTTTTT
CASKHGVTNTGELFF
>TRBV28|15|TRBD2|TRBJ2-5|many
TGTGCCAGTGGACTAGCGGGGACAGTGAGAGAGACCCAGTACTTC
CASGLAGTVRETQYF
>TRBV7-9|13|.|TRBJ2-1|few
TGTGCCAGCACCCCAGGGCCGGCCCATGAGCAGTTCTTC
CASTPGPAHEQFF
>TRBV25-1|11|TRBD2|TRBJ2-1|few
TGTGCCAGCAGTGTCGGGACTAAGCCGTTCTTC
CASSVGTKPFF
>TRBV7-6|13|.|TRBJ2-5|.
TGTGCCAGCAGCTTAAGACCTAAGGGGACCCAGTACTTC
CASSLRPKGTQYF
>TRBV18|15|TRBD1|TRBJ1-6|.
TGTGCCAGCTCACAAGGGGGCCCCTCTAATTCACCCCTCCACTTT
CASSQGGPSNSPLHF
>TRBV5-4|16|.|TRBJ1-5|few
TGTGCCAGCAGCCCCTCGACAGGCGCCCACAATCAGCCCCAGCATTTT
CASSPSTGAHNQPQHF